The rows below give T cell receptor beta chains drawn from one sample of a study of T cell repertoires in cytomegalovirus infection. TCRdb independently ran MiXCR on the reads; one entry per CDR3 protein. Of about 20,000 distinct CDR3 sequences in the sample, 42% are singletons; the top ten hold 85% to 95%. These receptors lack a known antigen. The material sequenced was CD8+ T cells from cultured PBMCs, taken from culture after CMV antigen stimulation. These receptors were collected from a human donor in good health (CMV status not recorded). Some clones in this sample may be carry-over from other donors' samples. The CDR3 runs from the conserved cysteine through the conserved F or W. Each record gives: clone size, V gene, D gene, J gene, CDR3 DNA, CDR3 protein. The D gene is left open where the match is weak. Not all rows give a size; the values are once, few, many and, for expanded clones, a class.

>-|TRBV2|TRBD1|TRBJ1-2
TGTGCCAGCAGCGACAGGGGATCCCTTCCTATGTATGGCTACACCTTC
CASSDRGSLPMYGYTF
>few|TRBV19|-|TRBJ1-2
TGTGCCAGTAGTATGCACCAGGGTGGTGGCTACACCTTC
CASSMHQGGGYTF
>few|TRBV7-9|TRBD2|TRBJ2-1
TGTGCCAGCATTCCTAGCGGGAGAGCTAACAATGAGCAGTTCTTC
CASIPSGRANNEQFF
>-|TRBV4-1|TRBD2|TRBJ2-5
TGCGCCAGCAGCCCCGGACTAGCGGGGGGGCCTCTCTTGGAGACCCAGTACTTC
CASSPGLAGGPLLETQYF
>-|TRBV4-3|TRBD1|TRBJ1-2
TGCGCCAGCAGCCAAGAGACAGGGGGCCCCCACTATGGCTACACCTTC
CASSQETGGPHYGYTF
>once|TRBV4-1|-|TRBJ1-5
TGCGCCAGCAGCCAAGGACACGATAGCAATCAGCCCCAGCATTTT
CASSQGHDSNQPQHF
>-|TRBV7-2|-|TRBJ2-2
TGTGCCAGCAGCTTATCAATGGTCAGGGAGCTGTTTTTT
CASSLSMVRELFF
>few|TRBV4-1|-|TRBJ2-5
TGCGCCAGCAGCTTTCAGGAACAGGACGGAGCTACCCCACAGTACTTC
CASSFQEQDGATPQYF
>-|TRBV20-1|-|TRBJ2-7
TGCAGTGCTAGGCGGGAAATGTCCTACGAGCAGTACTTC
CSARREMSYEQYF
>-|TRBV7-6|-|TRBJ2-3
TGTGCTAGCAGCCGTAGAGGAAAGACAGATACGCAGTATTTT
CASSRRGKTDTQYF
>-|TRBV6-1|-|TRBJ2-2
TGTGCCAGCAGTTGGGGCACTAGGTACACCGGGGAGCTGTTTTTT
CASSWGTRYTGELFF
>-|TRBV6-6|-|TRBJ2-1
TGTGCCAGCACAGTGAGCTCCTACAATGAGCAGTTCTTC
CASTVSSYNEQFF
>few|TRBV7-9|-|TRBJ2-7
TGTGCCAGCAGTCCCCAACGGACGGAGGACCTCTACGAGCAGTACTTC
CASSPQRTEDLYEQYF
>-|TRBV19|-|TRBJ1-4
TGTGCCAGTAGCCACCTCGGGTTTTCAACTAATGAAAAACTGTTTTTT
CASSHLGFSTNEKLFF
>once|TRBV5-1|-|TRBJ2-7
TGCGCCAGCAGCCCGGACAGTTCCTACGAGCAGTACTTC
CASSPDSSYEQYF
>medium-sized|TRBV7-9|-|TRBJ2-1
TGTGCAATGGCTGGTAACTATGAGCAGTTCTTC
CAMAGNYEQFF
>few|TRBV5-3|-|TRBJ2-1
TGTGCCAGCAGCTGGCGGGACGGACACAATGAGCAGTTCTTC
CASSWRDGHNEQFF
>-|TRBV9|-|TRBJ1-6
TGTGCCAGCAGCGTAGATGGGGTACGGTCACCCCTCCACTTT
CASSVDGVRSPLHF
>-|TRBV30|TRBD1|TRBJ2-2
TGTGCCTGGAGCGGGACAGGGGTAACCGGGGAGCTGTTTTTT
CAWSGTGVTGELFF
>few|TRBV7-8|TRBD2|TRBJ2-7
TGTGCCAGCAGCCCCTGGACTAGCGGGGGGGGGGAGCAGTACTTC
CASSPWTSGGGEQYF
>-|TRBV27|TRBD2|TRBJ2-1
TGTGCCAGCAGTCCTTTAGCGGGAGGGCAAGATGAGCAGTTCTTC
CASSPLAGGQDEQFF
>-|TRBV7-9|TRBD2|TRBJ2-5
TGTGCCAGCAGCTACCCGGGACTAGTGGAAGAGACCCAGTACTTC
CASSYPGLVEETQYF
>-|TRBV5-4|TRBD2|TRBJ2-2
TGTGCCAGCAGCCCGACTAGCGGGAGCGGACCCGGGGAGCTGTTTTTT
CASSPTSGSGPGELFF
>-|TRBV27|TRBD1|TRBJ2-7
TGTGCCAGCACCCCCGGGACAGGTAGCTCCTACGAGCAGTACTTC
CASTPGTGSSYEQYF
>few|TRBV11-3|TRBD1|TRBJ1-1
TGTGCCAGCAGCCCAGGACAGGGCAGTGAAGCTTTCTTT
CASSPGQGSEAFF
>-|TRBV20-1|-|TRBJ2-7
TGCAGTGCTAGAGCGACCCCGGACGGATCCTACGAGCAGTACTTC
CSARATPDGSYEQYF
>few|TRBV7-6|-|TRBJ2-1
TGTGCCAGCAGCTTAGAACTAGGAGCTCTTTTTAATGAGCAGTTCTTC
CASSLELGALFNEQFF